Shown below are 15 T cell receptor beta chains from a single sample sequenced in a study of T cells after yellow fever vaccination. One entry per CDR3 protein results from TCRdb running MiXCR on the 5' RACE reads. Seen here are around 590,000 distinct CDR3 sequences, 12% observed once, and the top ten hold under 15%. Sequenced here: PBMCs, sampled on the day of the yellow fever booster vaccination. Every receptor here comes from a man aged 25 to 40 who received the YFV17D yellow fever vaccine.

This clonotype was seen a few times. This chain connects TRBV5-1 to TRBJ2-5; D ambiguous. Germline V gives CDR1 SGHRS, CDR2 YFSETQ. The V and J ends lost 0 bases and 5 bases respectively, with 11 bases between them. The CDR3 has 14 amino acids. Here the CDR3 DNA reads TGCGCCAGCAGCTTGGAGGGTCGGCCGGAGACCCAGTACTTC. It translates to CASSLEGRPETQYF.

The gene calls are TRBV5-1 and TRBJ2-7, with D maybe TRBD1 (7 bases). This CDR3 has 15 amino acids. Between the trimmed V and J ends, which lost 6 bases and 3 bases, there was a span of 19 bases. Germline lookup yields CDR1 SGHRS and CDR2 YFSETQ. In DNA form, the CDR3 reads TGCGCCAGCAACGAACTCGGAGGGGGCGGCTACGAGCAGTACTTC. The encoded protein is CASNELGGGGYEQYF.

The chain recombines TRBV5-5 with TRBJ2-1; either TRBD1 or TRBD2 may supply D (5 bases each). Trimming pared 4 bases from V and 4 bases from J, leaving 18 bases between. Per germline, CDR1 SGHKS and CDR2 YYEKEE (reference sequence). The CDR3 contains 16 residues. Here the CDR3 reads CASSTDRDAAYNEQFF. CDR3 bases: TGTGCCAGCAGCACCGACCGGGACGCCGCGTACAATGAGCAGTTCTTC.

DNA for the CDR3: TGTGCCAGCAGCTTAGCGAGTTCCGGGGCCAACGTCCTGACTTTC. Translation gives CASSLASSGANVLTF. The chain has TRBV7-2 and TRBJ2-6, with D hard to call. Germline V lookup: CDR1 SGHTA, CDR2 FQGNSA. This CDR3 is 15 amino acids long. Trimming removed 0 bases at V and 4 bases at J, with 7 bases between. Looking up the rest from reference TRBV7-2 and TRBJ2-6 gives the full variable domain: GAGVSQSPSNKVTEKGKDVELRCDPISGHTALYWYRQSLGQGLEFLIYFQGNSAPDKSGLPSDRFSAERTGGSVSTLTIQRTQQEDSAVYLCASSLASSGANVLTFGAGSRLTVL.

This clonotype was counted at least ten times. The CDR3 loop reads CSAGNTGDSPLHF. CDR3 DNA: TGCAGTGCTGGCAATACGGGGGACTCACCCCTCCACTTT. The rearrangement uses TRBV20-1 and TRBJ1-6; D is perhaps TRBD1 (5 bases). Germline V gene lookup returns CDR1 DFQATT and CDR2 SNEGSKA (reference sequence). Trimming took 5 bases from V and 10 from J, leaving 15 bases between them. CDR3 length: 13 residues.

This clonotype was picked up many times. The chain has TRBV6-1 and TRBJ2-7; TRBD1 matches at 8 bases. J gave up 6 bases and V 6 bases, and 16 bases lay outside the gene matches. The CDR3 loop spans 16 amino acids. Germline CDR1 MNHNS, CDR2 SASEGT. The CDR3: CASSRNRGNSIGEQYF. The CDR3 DNA follows: TGTGCCAGCAGCCGAAACAGGGGGAACTCTATTGGCGAGCAGTACTTC.

The chain employs TRBV5-1 and TRBJ2-6; perhaps TRBD2 as D (6 bases). The CDR3 spans 14 residues. Trimming removed 7 bases at V and 2 bases at J, with 10 bases between. Germline CDR1 SGHRS, CDR2 YFSETQ. CDR3 nucleotide sequence: TGCGCCAGCGGGACTCAGGCTGGGGCCAACGTCCTGACTTTC. Its protein product is CASGTQAGANVLTF.

This clonotype was seen at least ten times. V and J are TRBV5-1 and TRBJ2-3; D is ambiguous. Germline assignment: CDR1 SGHRS and CDR2 YFSETQ. There are 13 residues in the CDR3. Trimming took 0 bases from V and 3 from J, leaving 5 bases between them. The CDR3 DNA reads TGCGCCAGCAGCTTGGCGGATACAGATACGCAGTATTTT. This sequence encodes CASSLADTDTQYF. Full variable domain (missing parts from reference TRBV5-1 and TRBJ2-3): KAGVTQTPRYLIKTRGQQVTLSCSPISGHRSVSWYQQTPGQGLQFLFEYFSETQRNKGNFPGRFSGRQFSNSRSEMNVSTLELGDSALYLCASSLADTDTQYFGPGTRLTVL.

This clonotype has more than one count but fewer than ten. The chain links TRBV13 to TRBJ2-5; D unclear. Germline loops: CDR1 PRHDT, CDR2 FYEKMQ (reference sequence). Trimming pared 0 bases from V and 7 bases from J, leaving 12 bases between. The CDR3 has 14 amino acids. Here the CDR3 DNA reads TGTGCCAGCAGCTTAGGAGGAGAGACCGTGACCCAGTACTTC. Translation: CASSLGGETVTQYF.

Written as DNA, the CDR3 is TGTGCCAGCAGTTCAGGGGCTAGGACTGAAGCTTTCTTT. Its translation: CASSSGARTEAFF. This chain uses TRBV12-3 or TRBV12-4 with TRBJ1-1, with D perhaps TRBD1 (6 bases). With 4 bases removed from V and 5 bases from J, the gap between germline ends came to 11 bases. The length of the CDR3 is 13 residues.

This clonotype was recorded a few times. V gene TRBV6-1 combines with J gene TRBJ2-3, with a weak D call TRBD1 (5 bases). The germline CDR1 and CDR2 sequences are MNHNS and SASEGT. Trimming left V 3 bases short and J 0 bases short, with 7 bases between. This CDR3 has 14 amino acids. In DNA, the CDR3 is TGTGCCAGCAGTGACAAGGGGAGCACAGATACGCAGTATTTT. Protein: CASSDKGSTDTQYF.

The genes are TRBV25-1 and TRBJ2-2; a weak D match, TRBD2 (5 bases). CDR1 is MGHDK and CDR2 is SYGVNS in the germline V gene. V lost 8 bases, J lost 5 bases, and 15 bases lay in between. This CDR3 region has 14 residues. The CDR3 here is CASEKGVVTGELFF. The CDR3 DNA follows: TGTGCCAGCGAGAAGGGAGTGGTTACCGGGGAGCTGTTTTTT. Supplemented by reference TRBV25-1 and TRBJ2-2, the full variable domain reads EADIYQTPRYLVIGTGKKITLECSQTMGHDKMYWYQQDPGMELHLIHYSYGVNSTEKGDLSSESTVSRIRTEHFPLTLESARPSHTSQYLCASEKGVVTGELFFGEGSRLTVL.

This clonotype was counted between two and nine times. The V gene is TRBV5-6, the J gene TRBJ2-7; possibly TRBD1 for D (5 bases). The ends were cut back, 6 bases at V and 4 bases at J, with 14 bases in the middle. The germline CDR1 and CDR2 sequences are SGHDT and YYEEEE. There are 13 residues in the CDR3. The CDR3 loop reads CASKRGVGYEQYF. CDR3 bases: TGTGCCAGCAAAAGGGGTGTGGGATACGAGCAGTACTTC.

This clonotype was counted a few times. The chain has TRBV5-5 and TRBJ1-6; TRBD1 agrees at 7 bases. The length of the CDR3 is 14 residues. J lost 9 bases, V lost 7 bases, and 10 bases had no gene match. Germline V gene lookup returns CDR1 SGHKS and CDR2 YYEKEE (reference sequence). CDR3 protein: CASGRGFAASPLHF. CDR3 in DNA: TGTGCCAGCGGCAGGGGGTTTGCTGCTTCACCCCTCCACTTT.

The J gene is TRBJ2-1, the V gene TRBV11-2; 7 nucleotides align to TRBD2. Germline CDR1 SGHAT, CDR2 FQNNGV. The V segment lost 0 bases and the J segment 7 bases; nucleotides outside the gene matches: 9. The CDR3 is 16 residues long. CDR3 DNA sequence: TGTGCCAGCAGCTTAGATGGCGGGGCCGGGGGGAATGAGCAGTTCTTC. The encoded protein is CASSLDGGAGGNEQFF.